A selection of T cell receptor beta chains follows, all from one sample in a study of spatial heterogeneity in lung cancer. TCRdb fed the 5' RACE reads into MiXCR, producing one record per CDR3 protein. The table has 95,000 or so distinct CDR3 sequences, 7.5% to 10% seen once. Sample: PBMCs, taken at surgery. The receptors stem from a male donor with early-stage non-small cell lung cancer. CDR3s include the opening cysteine and the closing phenylalanine or tryptophan. The D gene is left open where the match is weak. A row's size may be missing; if present it is once, few, many or a size class.

D gene,V gene,J gene,clone size,CDR3 DNA,CDR3 protein
TRBD2,TRBV28,TRBJ2-1,-,TGTGCCAGCACCTCTGGCGGGAGGAATGAGCAGTTCTTC,CASTSGGRNEQFF
-,TRBV29-1,TRBJ1-2,many,TGCAGCGTTCGGGAAGAGGGCTACACCTTC,CSVREEGYTF
TRBD2,TRBV29-1,TRBJ2-5,few,TGCAGCGCCTACTCAAGCGGGAGAGAGGAGACCCAGTACTTC,CSAYSSGREETQYF
-,TRBV11-2,TRBJ1-3,few,TGTGCCAGCAGGTTTCCAGCTGGAAACACCATATATTTT,CASRFPAGNTIYF
-,TRBV29-1,TRBJ1-1,-,TGCAGCGTTGAAGAGAGTACAGTAGCTTTCTTT,CSVEESTVAFF
-,TRBV2,TRBJ1-1,few,TGTGCCAGCAGTGAATATAGGGGAACTGAAGCTTTCTTT,CASSEYRGTEAFF
-,TRBV5-5,TRBJ2-4,many,TGTGCCAGCAGCTTGGGTCAGGGCCAAAACATTCAGTACTTC,CASSLGQGQNIQYF
TRBD1,TRBV6-2/TRBV6-3,TRBJ1-5,-,TGTGCCAGCAGCCTTCCGGGACAGACCAATCAGCCCCAGCATTTT,CASSLPGQTNQPQHF
-,TRBV12-3/TRBV12-4,TRBJ2-7,-,TGTGCCAGCAGTGTGACAGCAACCTACGAGCAGTACTTC,CASSVTATYEQYF
-,TRBV7-2,TRBJ2-7,-,TGTGCCAGCAGCAGGGCAGGGCGGGAGCAGTACTTC,CASSRAGREQYF
TRBD2,TRBV28,TRBJ2-1,many,TGTGCCAGCAGTGGACTAGCGGGAGTCAATGAGCAGTTCTTC,CASSGLAGVNEQFF
TRBD2,TRBV20-1,TRBJ2-2,many,TGCAGTGCTAGACCGGGACTAGCGGGCACCGGGGAGCTGTTTTTT,CSARPGLAGTGELFF
TRBD1,TRBV20-1,TRBJ2-1,-,TGCAGTGCTAGAGCCGGGACAGGGAATGAGCAGTTCTTC,CSARAGTGNEQFF
-,TRBV29-1,TRBJ2-7,many,TGCAGCGTTGTTGGGACCTACGAGCAGTACTTC,CSVVGTYEQYF
-,TRBV28,TRBJ2-2,many,TGTGCCAGCAGTCGCGGGGCGTCCGGGGAGCTGTTTTTT,CASSRGASGELFF
-,TRBV10-3,TRBJ2-3,-,TGTGCCATCAACACCCCGGGGGTTGATACGCAGTATTTT,CAINTPGVDTQYF
-,TRBV20-1,TRBJ1-3,-,TGCAGTGCTAGCGACGGGACAAACTCTGGAAACACCATATATTTT,CSASDGTNSGNTIYF
-,TRBV7-2,TRBJ2-3,many,TGTGCCAGCACCCGACTAGTTGGAGGCACAGATACGCAGTATTTT,CASTRLVGGTDTQYF
-,TRBV2,TRBJ2-5,few,TGTGCCAGCAGTGAAACCCTCGTACCCACCGGGACCCAGTACTTC,CASSETLVPTGTQYF
TRBD2,TRBV19,TRBJ2-7,-,TGTGCCAGTAGCCCCTGGATAGCGGGGGGGCTCTACGAGCAGTACTTC,CASSPWIAGGLYEQYF
-,TRBV14,TRBJ2-5,-,TGTGCCAGCAGCCAAGAGGGACACCCGCTCCAAGAGACCCAGTACTTC,CASSQEGHPLQETQYF
-,TRBV11-2,TRBJ2-3,many,TGTGCCCTCGGGGGCTTCACAGATACGCAGTATTTT,CALGGFTDTQYF
-,TRBV19,TRBJ1-2,many,TGTGCCAGTAGTATCCGTGGCATCCCCAATGTTGGCTACACCTTC,CASSIRGIPNVGYTF
-,TRBV12-3/TRBV12-4,TRBJ1-5,-,TGTGCCAGCAGTTTCAGGAGACATAGCAATCAGCCCCAGCATTTT,CASSFRRHSNQPQHF
TRBD2,TRBV3-1,TRBJ2-2,-,TGTGCCAGCAGCCGCTCCGGGACTAGGGGCGGGGAGCTGTTTTTT,CASSRSGTRGGELFF
-,TRBV11-3,TRBJ2-1,few,TGTGCCAGCAGCGCCTCGGGAGGGACAGGGACCTACAATGAGCAGTTCTTC,CASSASGGTGTYNEQFF
-,TRBV25-1,TRBJ2-5,many,TGTGCCAGCAATTCAGGGTGGACCCAGTACTTC,CASNSGWTQYF